A single sample gave rise to the 30 T cell receptor beta chains below, sequenced in a study of cytomegalovirus exposure and HLA in healthy donors. The assay was immunoSEQ multiplex PCR, and TCRdb's table has in-frame clones only and misses some. The sample carries 120,000 or so clones, approximately 90% recorded once. The sample was PBMCs. Every receptor here comes from a man aged 18-30 years in good health and CMV-seronegative.

The count of this clone is one. The genes are TRBV28 and TRBJ1-2; D possibly corresponds to TRBD1 (6 bases). Looked up from germline, CDR1 is MDHEN and CDR2 is SYDVKM. CDR3 length: 15 amino acids. Trimming removed 3 bases at V and 4 bases at J, with 15 bases between. The CDR3 sequence is CASSFYEGVIYGYTF. As DNA, the CDR3 is TGTGCCAGCAGTTTTTATGAGGGGGTGATCTATGGCTACACCTTC.

This clone is a singleton in its sample. V and J are TRBV7-9 and TRBJ1-1; weak D call: TRBD1 (5 bases). CDR3 length equals 14 residues. Per the germline V gene, CDR1 is SEHNR and CDR2 is FQNEAQ (reference sequence). The ends were cut back, 1 base at V and 5 bases at J, with 11 bases in the middle. For the CDR3, the DNA is TGTGCCAGCAGCTTAGTAGGCGGGGGGACTGAAGCTTTCTTT. Its translation: CASSLVGGGTEAFF.

The J gene is TRBJ2-1, the V gene TRBV2; 9 bases agree with TRBD1. Germline assignment: CDR1 SNHLY and CDR2 FYNNEI. The CDR3 extends over 16 amino acids. With 6 bases clipped from V and 6 bases from J, the junction kept 12 bases outside the gene matches. The CDR3 sequence: CASSGTGLLSINEQFF. The CDR3 DNA follows: TGTGCCAGCAGCGGGACAGGGTTGTTATCAATCAATGAGCAGTTCTTC.

The chain uses TRBV9 and TRBJ2-3; 10 bases fit TRBD2. V lost 0 bases to trimming and J lost 3 bases; unmatched junction nucleotides: 7. CDR1 is SGDLS and CDR2 is YYNGEE in the germline V gene. The CDR3 has 17 residues. The CDR3 nucleotides are TGTGCCAGCAGCGTAGAACCTAGCGGGGGAAGAACAGATACGCAGTATTTT. Translated: CASSVEPSGGRTDTQYF.

The J gene is TRBJ2-5, the V gene TRBV29-1; D gene uncertain. V shed 6 bases and J shed 2 bases, with 4 bases lying between them. CDR3 size: 10 residues. CDR1 and CDR2 from the germline V gene are SQVTM and ANQGSEA. The CDR3: CSVHQETQYF. CDR3 coding DNA: TGCAGCGTCCATCAAGAGACCCAGTACTTC.

The V call is TRBV19, the J call TRBJ1-3; D unresolved. V was shortened by 3 bases and J by 0 bases, with 6 bases between the two germline ends. The germline V gene has CDR1 LNHDA and CDR2 SQIVND (reference sequence). The CDR3 totals 14 residues. CDR3 residues: CASSIWSSGNTIYF. CDR3 bases: TGTGCCAGTAGTATTTGGAGCTCTGGAAACACCATATATTTT.

This chain uses TRBV19 with TRBJ2-1, with 16 bases aligning to TRBD2. There are 16 residues in the CDR3. With V trimmed by 3 bases and J by 10 bases, 6 bases remained unmatched. CDR1 and CDR2 from the germline V gene are LNHDA and SQIVND (reference sequence). The DNA for the CDR3 is TGTGCCAGTAGTATTGGGACTAGCGGGGGGGCCAAGGAGCAGTTCTTC. Its protein is CASSIGTSGGAKEQFF.

This clone is a singleton in its sample. This chain uses TRBV5-4 with TRBJ2-7, with D hard to call. Trimming left V 0 bases short and J 3 bases short, with 13 bases between. The CDR3 spans 15 residues. Germline assignment: CDR1 SGHNT and CDR2 YYREEE (reference sequence). CDR3 DNA sequence: TGTGCCAGCAGCTTGGCGGTCGGTCCGAGCTACGAGCAGTACTTC. It specifies CASSLAVGPSYEQYF.

The chain recombines TRBV5-1 with TRBJ1-2; TRBD1 agrees at 7 bases. Unmatched junction bases numbered 4, after V lost 0 bases and J lost 8 bases. Germline lookup yields CDR1 SGHRS and CDR2 YFSETQ. There are 13 residues in the CDR3. The CDR3 nucleotides read TGCGCCAGCAGCTTGGGGACAGGTTGGGGCTACACCTTC. It yields the protein CASSLGTGWGYTF.

The genes are TRBV18 and TRBJ2-1; D possibly corresponds to TRBD1 (6 bases). Trimming removed 3 bases at V and 8 bases at J, with 17 bases between. Germline assignment: CDR1 KGHSH and CDR2 LQKENI. There are 15 residues in the CDR3. The CDR3 reads CASSPEQQGNYEQFF. The CDR3, as DNA: TGTGCCAGCTCACCGGAACAACAGGGTAACTATGAGCAGTTCTTC.

The CDR3, as DNA: TGCGCCAGCAGTGAGTTCGGAGGGGAGACCCAGTACTTC. This codes for CASSEFGGETQYF. The chain combines TRBV10-1 with TRBJ2-5; possible D gene TRBD2, 6 bases. The ends were cut back, 1 base at V and 5 bases at J, with 8 bases in the middle. Germline V gene lookup returns CDR1 WNHNN and CDR2 SYGVQD (reference sequence). This CDR3 contains 13 residues.

The chain couples TRBV13 to TRBJ2-1; a possible D gene is TRBD2 (6 bases). Germline V lookup: CDR1 PRHDT, CDR2 FYEKMQ (reference sequence). Trimming removed 4 bases at V and 0 bases at J, with 16 bases between. The CDR3 extends over 17 amino acids. CDR3 protein: CASSSAGEVSSYNEQFF. The CDR3 region has the DNA TGTGCCAGCAGCTCCGCCGGGGAGGTGAGCTCCTACAATGAGCAGTTCTTC.

The chain has TRBV18 and TRBJ1-4; TRBD1 agrees at 9 bases. CDR3 length: 13 residues. Per the germline V gene, CDR1 is KGHSH and CDR2 is LQKENI. The ends lost 5 bases at V and 14 bases at J; junction bases unmatched: 9. The CDR3 region has the DNA TGTGCCAGCTCATCAAGACAGGGGGATGACCTGTTTTTT. It codes for CASSSRQGDDLFF.

The V and J genes are TRBV15 and TRBJ2-7; no clear D gene. The V end lost 0 bases, the J end lost 2 bases, and 11 bases lay between the germline ends. CDR1 is LNHNV and CDR2 is YYDKDF in the germline V gene (reference sequence). The CDR3 extends over 15 amino acids. The CDR3 reads CATSRDSTDAYEQYF. For the CDR3, the DNA is TGTGCCACCAGCAGAGATAGCACGGATGCCTACGAGCAGTACTTC.

V and J are TRBV28 and TRBJ1-2; 10 bases fit TRBD1. The trim removed 5 bases at V and 7 bases at J, leaving 13 bases unmatched. The CDR3 totals 16 residues. Germline V lookup: CDR1 MDHEN, CDR2 SYDVKM. The CDR3 nucleotides read TGTGCCAGCAGTGACCACTCCGGGACAGGGGAGGGTGGCTACACCTTC. Residues: CASSDHSGTGEGGYTF.

This chain connects TRBV27 to TRBJ2-5, with D possibly being TRBD1 (5 bases). In germline, CDR1 is MNHEY, CDR2 SMNVEV (reference sequence). The ends were cut back, 1 base at V and 4 bases at J, with 10 bases in the middle. The CDR3 is 14 residues long. The CDR3 region has the DNA TGTGCCAGCAGTTTATTAGGGGTCCCAGAGACCCAGTACTTC. It specifies CASSLLGVPETQYF.

This chain connects TRBV7-9 to TRBJ2-7, with D possibly TRBD1 on 6 matching bases. The CDR3 is 14 residues long. Germline V gene lookup returns CDR1 SEHNR and CDR2 FQNEAQ (reference sequence). V lost 5 bases to trimming and J lost 5 bases, with 16 bases between them. CDR3 protein: CASSIQGFGDEQYF. CDR3 DNA sequence: TGTGCCAGCAGCATCCAGGGGTTTGGGGACGAGCAGTACTTC.

This clone is medium-sized by share. The chain joins TRBV5-8 to TRBJ2-1; TRBD2 matches at 7 bases. Germline V gives CDR1 SGHTS, CDR2 YDEGEE. CDR3 length: 18 amino acids. The trim removed 2 bases at V and 3 bases at J, leaving 14 bases unmatched. The CDR3 spells CASSFRRGREPFYNEQFF. As DNA, the CDR3 is TGTGCCAGCAGCTTTAGGCGTGGGCGGGAGCCCTTCTACAATGAGCAGTTCTTC. The variable domain in full, with the rest retrieved from reference TRBV5-8 and TRBJ2-1, is EAGVTQSPTHLIKTRGQQATLRCSPISGHTSVYWYQQALGLGLQFLLWYDEGEERNRGNFPPRFSGRQFPNYSSELNVNALELEDSALYLCASSFRRGREPFYNEQFFGPGTRLTVL.

This rearrangement joins TRBV27 to TRBJ1-3; a possible D gene is TRBD1 (6 bases). V lost 6 bases and J 0 bases, leaving 18 bases between the germline ends. The CDR3 has 17 amino acids. Germline V gene data show CDR1 as MNHEY and CDR2 as SMNVEV (reference sequence). CDR3 loop: CASSLNRGGGSGNTIYF. CDR3 sequence (DNA): TGTGCCAGCAGCCTTAACCGAGGGGGGGGCTCTGGAAACACCATATATTTT.

This chain uses TRBV7-9 with TRBJ2-2; TRBD2 aligns across 10 bases. Germline CDR1 SEHNR, CDR2 FQNEAQ (reference sequence). J lost 3 bases, V lost 0 bases, and 4 bases had no gene match. This CDR3 spans 17 amino acids. The CDR3 reads CASSLAGTSVHTGELFF. For the CDR3, the DNA is TGTGCCAGCAGCTTAGCGGGGACTAGCGTTCACACCGGGGAGCTGTTTTTT. The whole variable domain, filled in from reference TRBV7-9 and TRBJ2-2, reads DTGVSQNPRHKITKRGQNVTFRCDPISEHNRLYWYRQTLGQGPEFLTYFQNEAQLEKSRLLSDRFSAERPKGSFSTLEIQRTEQGDSAMYLCASSLAGTSVHTGELFFGEGSRLTVL.

The gene calls are TRBV18 and TRBJ1-1; TRBD1 agrees at 7 bases. V shed 4 bases and J 3 bases; nucleotides not matched to a gene: 11. Germline lookup yields CDR1 KGHSH and CDR2 LQKENI. This CDR3 is 16 amino acids long. CDR3 coding DNA: TGTGCCAGCTCACGGAACAGGGGACCGGGTGACACTGAAGCTTTCTTT. Translation: CASSRNRGPGDTEAFF. Full variable domain (missing parts from reference TRBV18 and TRBJ1-1): NAGVMQNPRHLVRRRGQEARLRCSPMKGHSHVYWYRQLPEEGLKFMVYLQKENIIDESGMPKERFSAEFPKEGPSILRIQQVVRGDSAAYFCASSRNRGPGDTEAFFGQGTRLTVV.

V and J are TRBV2 and TRBJ2-5; the match to TRBD2 covers 8 bases. Germline CDR1 SNHLY, CDR2 FYNNEI. V gave up 8 bases and J gave up 5 bases; unmatched junction bases: 10. The CDR3 runs to 14 residues. The CDR3 here is CASRPSGPSETQYF. For the CDR3, the DNA is TGTGCCAGCCGTCCTAGCGGGCCTTCGGAGACCCAGTACTTC.

The chain is built from TRBV5-4 and TRBJ2-7; a possible D gene is TRBD2 (6 bases). Germline CDR1 and CDR2: SGHNT and YYREEE (reference sequence). V gave up 4 bases and J gave up 2 bases, with 13 bases separating them. The CDR3 is 14 residues long. In nucleotides, the CDR3 is TGTGCCAGCAGCGAAAAAACGGGGGCCTACGAGCAGTACTTC. It is translated as CASSEKTGAYEQYF.

The chain carries TRBV30 and TRBJ1-5; D uncertain. Looked up from germline, CDR1 is GTSNPN and CDR2 is SVGIG (reference sequence). V gave up 4 bases and J gave up 4 bases, with 14 bases separating them. This CDR3 has 14 amino acids. The CDR3 nucleotides read TGTGCCTGGAACAAACGGGGTGGGAATCAGCCCCAGCATTTT. This translates into CAWNKRGGNQPQHF.

This sequence joins TRBV27 and TRBJ1-2; 8 nucleotides line up with TRBD1. The V gene end was trimmed by 7 bases and the J gene end by 2 bases; junction bases not matched to a gene: 12. This CDR3 is 16 amino acids long. Germline assignment: CDR1 MNHEY and CDR2 SMNVEV (reference sequence). CDR3 protein: CASMTRQGLANYGYTF. The CDR3 DNA reads TGTGCCAGCATGACTAGACAGGGGTTAGCGAACTATGGCTACACCTTC.

This chain links TRBV5-6 with TRBJ1-4; D might be TRBD1 (5 bases). This CDR3 region has 13 residues. Trimming shortened V by 5 bases and J by 7 bases, and 12 bases separated the two germline ends. Germline V gives CDR1 SGHDT, CDR2 YYEEEE. The CDR3 spells CASRRGRIEKLFF. In nucleotides, the CDR3 is TGTGCCAGCAGGCGGGGGAGAATTGAAAAACTGTTTTTT.

The chain combines TRBV10-2 with TRBJ2-5, with 9 positions matching TRBD1. Trimming at V came to 5 bases and at J to 5 bases, leaving 9 bases not matched to a gene. CDR1 and CDR2 (germline): WSHSY, SAAADI. The CDR3 length is 15 residues. CDR3 nucleotides: TGCGCCAGCAGTAAACAGGGGGCCGCGGTTGAGACCCAGTACTTC. Translated, it gives CASSKQGAAVETQYF.

The rearrangement uses TRBV12-5 and TRBJ2-1; D gene uncertain. The germline V gene encodes CDR1 LGHNT and CDR2 FRNRAP. Trimming took off 3 bases at V and 6 bases at J, with 12 bases between the two ends. The CDR3 loop spans 14 amino acids. CDR3: CASGLGVLSNEQFF. The CDR3 DNA reads as TGTGCTAGTGGTTTAGGAGTGTTGAGCAATGAGCAGTTCTTC.

This clone came up a few times. CDR3 protein: CASRSGINYGYTF. The CDR3 DNA reads as TGTGCCAGCAGGTCAGGGATAAACTATGGCTACACCTTC. The chain couples TRBV28 to TRBJ1-2; weak D call: TRBD1 (5 bases). Trimming took 6 bases from V and 2 from J, leaving 10 bases between them. The CDR3 sequence is 13 residues long. Per the germline V gene, CDR1 is MDHEN and CDR2 is SYDVKM.

The count of this clone is one. The chain joins TRBV6-5 to TRBJ2-2, with 8 bases lining up with TRBD1. J gave up 5 bases and V 6 bases, and 5 bases lay outside the gene matches. The germline gives CDR1 MNHEY, CDR2 SVGAGI. This CDR3 is built from 14 residues. This CDR3 is CASRKRTGTGELFF. For the CDR3, the DNA is TGTGCCAGCAGAAAAAGGACAGGGACCGGGGAGCTGTTTTTT.